Sequencing of this T cell receptor (beta chain) was carried out in a study of CD8 T cells in ankylosing spondylitis. Study-wide results and limits: CD8+ by phenotype, disease-linked clones were relatively rare in peripheral blood. Characteristic, it appeared, of ankylosing spondylitis blood was a TCR beta motif of several highly homologous variants. Significant enrichment of disease-linked clones was reported in matched ankylosing spondylitis synovial fluid. In synovial fluid and blood from reactive arthritis, some motif variants were previously reported.

The authors made TCR beta libraries by quantitative 5'-RACE with molecular barcodes. TCRdb passed the 5' RACE reads through MiXCR, listing each CDR3 protein once. The repertoire holds under 550,000 distinct CDR3 sequences, roughly a quarter seen once, with roughly 0.8% in the top ten. This clonotype was recorded at least ten times. The antigen remains unidentified. The CDR3 consists of 14 residues. Germline V gene sequence: CDR1 DFQATT, CDR2 SNEGSKA (reference sequence). V was shortened by 5 bases and J by 4 bases, with 12 bases between the two germline ends. The chain couples TRBV20-1 to TRBJ1-6; no clear D gene. The receptor was isolated from a male donor with ankylosing spondylitis. Sequenced input: blood, either unsorted or a sorted T cell fraction (not recorded which). CDR3 DNA sequence: TGCAGTGCTGTGGCTGGGCAGTATAATTCACCCCTCCACTTT. It translates to CSAVAGQYNSPLHF.